Each of the 8 T cell receptor beta chains below was sequenced from the same sample in a study of human T cells and chemical hapten exposure. Described time point: patch test 1, 2 weeks after DPC sensitization. This sample's treatment: therapeutic diphenylcyclopropenone sensitization with weekly scalp DPC. TCRdb reprocessed the RACE reads via MiXCR and lists one record per CDR3 protein. The table has 80,000 to 100,000 distinct CDR3 sequences, about 6.8% seen once. The sequences come from whole blood, collected in connection with sensitization to the hapten diphenylcyclopropenone (DPC). The receptors were gathered from a woman aged 25-40 years with alopecia areata. Some clones in this sample may be carry-over from other donors' samples.

The J gene is TRBJ2-7, the V gene TRBV18; tentatively, D is TRBD1 (5 bases). V lost 5 bases and J 7 bases, leaving 9 bases between the germline ends. Germline CDR1 reads KGHSH; CDR2 reads LQKENI. CDR3 length: 11 amino acids. For the CDR3, the DNA is TGTGCCAGCTCAACAAGGGGTGAGCAGTACTTC. Translating it yields CASSTRGEQYF.

In this sample, this clonotype turned up many times. This chain joins TRBV4-2 and TRBJ2-7; D call uncertain. CDR1 is LGHNA and CDR2 is YNFKEQ in the germline V gene. Trimming removed 1 base from V and 2 bases from J, with 12 bases in between. The CDR3 is 15 amino acids. CDR3 region: CASSQGLSPTYEQYF. CDR3 DNA sequence: TGTGCCAGCAGCCAAGGTTTATCTCCTACCTACGAGCAGTACTTC.

This clonotype was recorded many times. The rearrangement joins TRBV11-1 to TRBJ2-3, with D unresolved. V was cut by 2 bases and J by 2 bases, with 17 bases left in between. CDR3 size: 17 residues. Germline loops: CDR1 SGHAT, CDR2 FQDESV (reference sequence). The CDR3 loop reads CASSLLKGSYITDTQYF. CDR3 bases: TGTGCCAGCAGCTTACTCAAGGGCAGCTACATCACAGATACGCAGTATTTT.

This clonotype was recorded a few times. The CDR3, as DNA: TGTGCCAGCAGCCAAGATGCGAGTGGTGCTAACTATGGCTACACCTTC. As protein: CASSQDASGANYGYTF. The chain links TRBV3-1 to TRBJ1-2; D gene uncertain. Germline V gene lookup returns CDR1 LGHDT and CDR2 YNNKEL (reference sequence). V lost 0 bases and J 0 bases, leaving 11 bases between the germline ends. CDR3 length: 16 residues.

This clonotype occurred many times. V and J are TRBV19 and TRBJ2-7; 8 bases fit TRBD2. Looked up from germline, CDR1 is LNHDA and CDR2 is SQIVND (reference sequence). Germline trimming cut 5 bases from V and 6 bases from J; bases unmatched to any gene: 12. This CDR3 is 15 amino acids long. The DNA for the CDR3 is TGTGCCAGTAGTTCAAGAGCGGGGGCCCCTGTCGAGCAGTACTTC. It is translated as CASSSRAGAPVEQYF. The whole variable domain, filled in from reference TRBV19 and TRBJ2-7, reads DGGITQSPKYLFRKEGQNVTLSCEQNLNHDAMYWYRQDPGQGLRLIYYSQIVNDFQKGDIAEGYSVSREKKESFPLTVTSAQKNPTAFYLCASSSRAGAPVEQYFGPGTRLTVT.

The J gene is TRBJ2-1, the V gene TRBV18; D gene unclear. Per the germline V gene, CDR1 is KGHSH and CDR2 is LQKENI. Trimming removed 6 bases from V and 6 bases from J, with 15 bases in between. This CDR3 region has 14 residues. The CDR3 sequence: CASSTSTTGNEQFF. The CDR3 bases are TGTGCCAGCTCCACCTCTACCACGGGCAATGAGCAGTTCTTC.

The table lists this clonotype with many counts. The rearrangement uses TRBV29-1 and TRBJ2-7, with a weak D call TRBD2 (6 bases). The V end was cut by 4 bases, the J end by 4 bases, with 14 bases between. Germline V CDR1 and CDR2: SQVTM, ANQGSEA. The CDR3 covers 13 residues. The CDR3 protein is CSVAGGSYYEQYF. The CDR3 DNA is TGCAGCGTTGCCGGGGGTAGCTATTACGAGCAGTACTTC.

This clonotype was seen at least ten times. The chain joins TRBV12-3 or TRBV12-4 to TRBJ2-7; maybe TRBD1 (6 bases). The CDR3 totals 14 residues. V was clipped by 5 bases and J by 2 bases, with 13 bases between them. The CDR3 sequence is CASSTLTGAYEQYF. CDR3 nucleotides: TGTGCCAGCAGTACACTGACAGGTGCCTACGAGCAGTACTTC.